This T cell receptor (beta chain) was identified in a study of vaccination effects on CD4 cells after COVID-19. Notes on the study in general: Limitations: small convalescent group and missing early post-infection timepoints.

Germline V gives CDR1 SSHAT, CDR2 FNYEAQ (reference sequence). Trimming removed 1 base at V and 10 bases at J, with 11 bases between. The CDR3 consists of 13 residues. TCRdb keeps only in-frame clones here, not all; method: immunoSEQ multiplex PCR. The table records just under 75,000 clones, roughly 73% of them present only once. As to this clone: Its cognate antigen is unknown.

The authors isolated CD4+ T cells after approximately 9 days of culture. All study participants received two doses of BNT162b2 or mRNA-1273 vaccine. The chain combines TRBV7-7 with TRBJ2-1; D ambiguous. The source material was CD4+ T cells from PBMCs cultured without peptide, sampled after COVID-19 vaccination. The origin of this receptor is a human donor who received a COVID-19 vaccine. CDR3 in DNA: TGTGCCAGCAGCTTAGGGGGTTCAGGAGAGCAGTTCTTC. Translation gives CASSLGGSGEQFF.